This T cell receptor beta chain was identified during a study of blood T cell repertoires in COVID-19. Overall study context: The samples span acute and convalescent COVID-19 from the United States, Italy and Spain. T cells, B-cell-depleted T cells, or PBMCs provided the cDNA or gDNA that served as material.

Method: immunoSEQ multiplex PCR; TCRdb's copy keeps in-frame clones and lacks some. The sample lists 300,000 to 350,000 clones; over 70% were seen once. All enrollees were about 18 to 89 years old and from 24 US areas. Grouping used clinical history reported by participants in a survey and questionnaire. The sequence was obtained from a man aged 30-40 years who had recovered from COVID-19. The sequenced sample consisted of PBMCs or T cells enriched from blood (not recorded which).

Here the CDR3 DNA reads TGTGCCAGCAGCAGGGCAGGGGGCAATGAAGCTTTCTTT. This translates into CASSRAGGNEAFF. The rearrangement joins TRBV3-1 (or the pseudogene TRBV3-2) to TRBJ1-1; 8 bases map to TRBD1. The V and J ends lost 5 bases and 7 bases, in that order; junction bases with no gene match: 6. The CDR3 consists of 13 residues. Germline V gene data show CDR1 as LGHDT and CDR2 as YNNKEL (reference sequence).